One sample yielded the 11 T cell receptor beta chains listed below, sequenced in a study of blood T cell repertoires in COVID-19. Generated by immunoSEQ multiplex PCR, the TCRdb table keeps only in-frame clones and is missing some. The sample contains approximately 230,000 clones, approximately 90% of which appear only once. Input material: peripheral blood. Receptor source: a man aged 18 to 29 with active or convalescent COVID-19.

The gene calls are TRBV7-2 and TRBJ2-2; 8 bases align to TRBD2. CDR3 size: 16 residues. Per germline, CDR1 SGHTA and CDR2 FQGNSA. Trimming took 6 bases from V and 6 from J; bases not matched to a gene: 12. The CDR3 DNA is TGTGCCAGCAGGCCAATGGCGGGAGGTCCGGCCGGGGAGCTGTTTTTT. Its translation is CASRPMAGGPAGELFF.

V usage is TRBV28 and J usage is TRBJ1-6; D is perhaps TRBD1 (6 bases). Trimming took 2 bases from V and 9 from J, leaving 14 bases between them. This CDR3 has 15 residues. The germline CDR1 and CDR2 sequences are MDHEN and SYDVKM. CDR3 region: CASSLPDRPGSPLHF. The CDR3 region has the DNA TGTGCCAGCAGTTTACCCGACAGGCCGGGTTCACCCCTCCACTTT.

This clone was recorded a few times. The V call is TRBV28, the J call TRBJ2-7, with TRBD1 matching 11 bases. The CDR3 contains 18 residues. The trim removed 3 bases at V and 4 bases at J, leaving 14 bases unmatched. Per the germline V gene, CDR1 is MDHEN and CDR2 is SYDVKM. The DNA for the CDR3 is TGTGCCAGCAGTTTCCCTGGGACAGGGGGTTCGAGGAGGTACGAGCAGTACTTC. Its protein is CASSFPGTGGSRRYEQYF.

V and J are TRBV11-2 and TRBJ2-3, with TRBD2 identical over 10 bases. This CDR3 comprises 16 residues. J was trimmed by 4 bases and V by 5 bases; bases with no gene match: 9. Looked up from germline, CDR1 is SGHAT and CDR2 is FQNNGV. The CDR3 DNA sequence: TGTGCCAGCAGCCGACTAGCGGGCCTATCCGCAGATACGCAGTATTTT. It specifies CASSRLAGLSADTQYF.

The chain recombines TRBV7-2 with TRBJ1-3; D unresolved. The germline CDR1 and CDR2 sequences are SGHTA and FQGNSA. The CDR3 sequence is 12 residues long. The ends were cut back, 1 base at V and 9 bases at J, with 7 bases in the middle. The chain's CDR3 is CASSLGGSTIYF. In nucleotides, the CDR3 is TGTGCCAGCAGCTTAGGCGGTTCCACCATATATTTT.

Regarding this clone: The sample holds other DNA sequences that translate to the same CDR3. The rearrangement links TRBV5-1 to TRBJ1-3; D might be TRBD1 (5 bases). CDR1 is SGHRS, CDR2 YFSETQ, per germline. V was trimmed by 5 bases and J by 2 bases, leaving 8 bases between them. The CDR3 loop spans 13 amino acids. The chain's CDR3 is CASSSGPGNTIYF. For the CDR3, the DNA is TGCGCCAGCAGTTCAGGGCCTGGAAACACCATATATTTT.

The chain is built from TRBV19 and TRBJ1-2; possible D gene TRBD1, 6 bases. Germline V gene sequence: CDR1 LNHDA, CDR2 SQIVND (reference sequence). The CDR3 totals 15 residues. Trimming shortened V by 3 bases and J by 5 bases, and 16 bases separated the two germline ends. CDR3 sequence (DNA): TGTGCCAGTAGTATGGGGGCTCACCCAGGGTATGGCTACACCTTC. Translation gives CASSMGAHPGYGYTF.

The V and J genes are TRBV10-2 and TRBJ2-5; 8 nucleotides match TRBD1. The V and J ends lost 4 bases and 5 bases, in that order; junction bases with no gene match: 3. The CDR3 length is 13 residues. Per the germline V gene, CDR1 is WSHSY and CDR2 is SAAADI. The CDR3 reads CASSARGRETQYF. The DNA of the CDR3 is TGCGCCAGCAGTGCCAGGGGGCGGGAGACCCAGTACTTC.

The genes are TRBV5-1 and TRBJ1-1; 8 bases are shared with TRBD1. With 3 bases clipped from V and 5 bases from J, the junction kept 6 bases outside the gene matches. Germline values: CDR1 SGHRS, CDR2 YFSETQ. The CDR3 contains 14 residues. CDR3: CASSSGQGVTEAFF. CDR3 DNA sequence: TGCGCCAGCAGCTCAGGACAGGGTGTAACTGAAGCTTTCTTT.

The chain is built from TRBV6-5 and TRBJ2-7, with 10 bases lining up with TRBD1. J was trimmed by 5 bases and V by 5 bases; bases with no gene match: 9. The CDR3 extends over 15 amino acids. Germline values: CDR1 MNHEY, CDR2 SVGAGI. The CDR3 coding sequence is TGTGCCAGCAGTAGCCCTCAGACAGGGGGCGACGAGCAGTACTTC. Translation: CASSSPQTGGDEQYF.

The V and J genes are TRBV28 and TRBJ2-2, with D unclear. V was pared by 8 bases and J by 3 bases, with 4 bases between. The germline gives CDR1 MDHEN, CDR2 SYDVKM. The CDR3 runs 11 residues. CDR3 amino acids: CASSDTGELFF. The DNA of the CDR3 is TGTGCCAGCTCCGACACCGGGGAGCTGTTTTTT. The variable domain in full, with the rest retrieved from reference TRBV28 and TRBJ2-2, is DVKVTQSSRYLVKRTGEKVFLECVQDMDHENMFWYRQDPGLGLRLIYFSYDVKMKEKGDIPEGYSVSREKKERFSLILESASTNQTSMYLCASSDTGELFFGEGSRLTVL.